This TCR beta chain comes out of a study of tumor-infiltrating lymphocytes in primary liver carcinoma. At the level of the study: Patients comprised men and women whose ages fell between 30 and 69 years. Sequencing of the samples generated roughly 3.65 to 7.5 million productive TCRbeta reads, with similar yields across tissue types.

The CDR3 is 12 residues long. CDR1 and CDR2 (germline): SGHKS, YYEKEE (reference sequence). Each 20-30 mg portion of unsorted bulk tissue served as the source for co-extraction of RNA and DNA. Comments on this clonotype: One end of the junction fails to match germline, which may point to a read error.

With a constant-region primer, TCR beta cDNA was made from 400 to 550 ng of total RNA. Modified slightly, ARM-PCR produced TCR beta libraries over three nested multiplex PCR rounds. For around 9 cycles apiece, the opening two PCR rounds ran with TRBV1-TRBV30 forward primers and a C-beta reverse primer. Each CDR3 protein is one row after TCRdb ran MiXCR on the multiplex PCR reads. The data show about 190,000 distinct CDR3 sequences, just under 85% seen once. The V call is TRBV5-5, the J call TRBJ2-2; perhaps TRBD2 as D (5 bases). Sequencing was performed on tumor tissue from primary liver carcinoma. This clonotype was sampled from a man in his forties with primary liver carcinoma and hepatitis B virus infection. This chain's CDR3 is CASRPHTGELFF. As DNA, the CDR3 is TGTGCCAGCAGACCCCACACCGGGGAGTTGTTTTTT.